Below are 3 T cell receptor beta chains sequenced from a single sample in a study of T-cell reconstitution after alpha-beta-depleted transplantation in children. Unique molecular identifiers were built into the TCRbeta library. MiXCR, run by TCRdb on the PCR reads, gives a single entry per CDR3 protein. The data show 250,000 to 300,000 distinct CDR3 sequences, roughly 11% seen once. The sample was peripheral blood, taken 180 days after TCRalphabeta/CD19-depleted stem cell transplant. The source is a male patient between 2 and 15 years old who had a stem cell transplant for chronic granulomatous disease, so the T cells may come from the graft donor.

There are a few counts of this clonotype. V gene TRBV2 combines with J gene TRBJ2-2; D uncertain. Trimming left V 7 bases short and J 3 bases short, with 15 bases between. The germline V gene has CDR1 SNHLY and CDR2 FYNNEI. This CDR3 contains 15 residues. The CDR3 reads CASKEKRLDTGELFF. The CDR3 DNA follows: TGTGCCAGCAAGGAGAAGCGTTTAGACACCGGGGAGCTGTTTTTT.

This rearrangement joins TRBV10-3 to TRBJ1-1, with 10 bases aligning to TRBD1. Trimming at V came to 3 bases and at J to 6 bases, leaving 13 bases not matched to a gene. The germline CDR1 and CDR2 sequences are ENHRY and SYGVKD. This CDR3 is 17 amino acids long. The DNA of the CDR3 is TGTGCCATCAGTGAATCAGTAGGAGGACAGGGGGGTGCTGAAGCTTTCTTT. This translates into CAISESVGGQGGAEAFF.

This clonotype was recorded at least ten times. The chain combines TRBV21-1 with TRBJ2-2; the table's D call, TRBD1, has no DNA check behind it. TRBV21-1 is deemed a pseudogene. The CDR3 extends over 17 amino acids. CDR3 DNA: TGTGCCAGCAGCAAAGGTCACCCCTCAATGGGCACCGGGGAGCTGTTTTTT. This codes for CASSKGHPSMGTGELFF.